A selection of T cell receptor beta chains follows, all from one sample in a study of shared clonotypes between healthy human individuals. The repertoire was sequenced with immunoSEQ multiplex PCR; TCRdb's copy has only in-frame clones and lacks some. The sample consists of more than 1,200,000 clones, 98% to 99% of them appearing once. Sequencing was done on a sample of naive CD4+ T cells sorted from blood. The receptors here all came from a young man in good health. The CDR3 runs from the conserved cysteine through the conserved F or W. The D gene is left open where the match is weak. Size tells how often a clone was seen (once, few, many) or the class of an expanded clone, and some rows leave it out.

TRBJ1-2,.,TRBV2,.,TGTGCCAGCAGTGACTACAGGGCCAGCTATGGCTACACCTTC,CASSDYRASYGYTF
TRBJ1-5,.,TRBV7-2,.,TGTGCCAGCAGCTTGCGAGGCAATCAGCCCCAGCATTTT,CASSLRGNQPQHF
TRBJ2-7,.,TRBV10-3,.,TGTGCCATCAGTGCGACTATTCCCTACGAGCAGTACTTC,CAISATIPYEQYF
TRBJ2-3,.,TRBV6-6,.,TGTGCCAGCAGCTCCGGACAGAACCGCCGCACAGATACGCAGTATTTT,CASSSGQNRRTDTQYF
TRBJ2-4,.,TRBV18,.,TGTGCCAGCTCACCCGTTAGACAGGCAAGCGAAGCCAAAAACATTCAGTACTTC,CASSPVRQASEAKNIQYF
TRBJ2-7,.,TRBV7-8,.,TGTGCCAGCAGCTTATCCTACGAGCAGTACTTC,CASSLSYEQYF
TRBJ1-5,.,TRBV9,.,TGTGCCAGCAGCCGTACCAACTATCAGCCCCAGCATTTT,CASSRTNYQPQHF
TRBJ1-2,.,TRBV10-3,.,TGTGCCATCAGGTTCCGGGACAAAGATGGCTACACCTTC,CAIRFRDKDGYTF
TRBJ1-1,TRBD1,TRBV19,.,TGTGCCAGTAGTAGGGGACAGGGGGTAACTGAAGCTTTCTTT,CASSRGQGVTEAFF
TRBJ2-7,.,TRBV5-6,.,TGTGCCAGCAGCTTGCCAGGGATCCCCTACGAGCAGTACTTC,CASSLPGIPYEQYF
TRBJ2-3,.,TRBV9,.,TGTGCCAGCAGCGCTAGATTGAGAGATACGCAGTATTTT,CASSARLRDTQYF
TRBJ2-1,.,TRBV7-9,.,TGTGCCAGCAGCGCAAACATGGGCGAGCAGTTCTTC,CASSANMGEQFF
TRBJ1-1,.,TRBV30,.,TGTGCCTGGAACCTTGACCGGGGCACTGAAGCTTTCTTT,CAWNLDRGTEAFF
TRBJ2-1,.,TRBV7-9,.,TGTGCCAGCAGACAGGACCTCGTTATCCCGCCTAGCTCCTACAATGAGCAGTTCTTC,CASRQDLVIPPSSYNEQFF
TRBJ2-7,TRBD2,TRBV28,.,TGTGCCAGCAGTTTTAGGGGTGCGGGAGGGCGCGAGCAGTACTTC,CASSFRGAGGREQYF
TRBJ1-5,.,TRBV21-1,.,TGTGCCAGCAGCACCCCCCAGGGAGGTCAGCCCCAGCATTTT,CASSTPQGGQPQHF
TRBJ1-5,.,TRBV27,.,TGTGCCAGCAGTTTAGGCAGGGATCAGCCCCAGCATTTT,CASSLGRDQPQHF
TRBJ2-5,TRBD1,TRBV6-5,once,TGTGCCAGCAGTATAATCGGACAGGGGGAGACCCAGTACTTC,CASSIIGQGETQYF
TRBJ2-7,TRBD2,TRBV2,.,TGTGCCAGCAGTGGGACTAGCGGGAGTTACGAGCAGTACTTC,CASSGTSGSYEQYF
TRBJ2-5,.,TRBV27,.,TGTGCCAGCAGTTTATCACAGTCAGGAACGGTGGAGACCCAGTACTTC,CASSLSQSGTVETQYF
TRBJ2-1,TRBD2,TRBV27,once,TGTGCCAGCAGGCCGGGACTAGCCCAGAGACTCTACAATGAGCAGTTCTTC,CASRPGLAQRLYNEQFF
TRBJ2-1,.,TRBV16,once,TGTGCCAGCAGCCAATTGCTCCACGCGGTCCGGCAGTTCTTC,CASSQLLHAVRQFF
TRBJ2-1,.,TRBV2,once,TGTGCCAGCAGTGAAGGGTCGTGGGCCTACAATGAGCAGTTCTTC,CASSEGSWAYNEQFF
TRBJ1-2,.,TRBV6-5,.,TGTGCCAGCAGTACAGGGTTGGGAAACTATGGCTACACCTTC,CASSTGLGNYGYTF
TRBJ2-2,TRBD1,TRBV5-5,.,TGTGCCAGCAGCCCTGGGACAGGGGATAGGGAGCTGTTTTTT,CASSPGTGDRELFF